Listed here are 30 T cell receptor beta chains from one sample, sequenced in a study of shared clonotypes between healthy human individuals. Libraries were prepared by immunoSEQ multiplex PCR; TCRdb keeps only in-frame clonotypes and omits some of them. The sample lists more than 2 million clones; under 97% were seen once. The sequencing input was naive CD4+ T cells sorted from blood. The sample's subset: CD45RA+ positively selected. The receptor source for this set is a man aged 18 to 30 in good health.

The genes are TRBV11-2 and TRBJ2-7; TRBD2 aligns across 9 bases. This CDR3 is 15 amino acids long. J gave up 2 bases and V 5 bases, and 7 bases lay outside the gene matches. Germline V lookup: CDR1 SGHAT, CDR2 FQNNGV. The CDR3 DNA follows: TGTGCCAGCAGCCCACAGCGGGGGGCCACCTACGAGCAGTACTTC. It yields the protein CASSPQRGATYEQYF.

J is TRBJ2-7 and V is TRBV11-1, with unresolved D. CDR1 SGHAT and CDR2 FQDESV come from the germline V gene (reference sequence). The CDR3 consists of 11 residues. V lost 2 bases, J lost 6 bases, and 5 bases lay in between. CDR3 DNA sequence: TGTGCCAGCAGCTTATTTGTCGAGCAGTACTTC. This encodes CASSLFVEQYF.

CDR3 protein: CASSLEGTSNQPQHF. The CDR3 DNA sequence: TGTGCCAGCAGCTTAGAGGGTACAAGCAATCAGCCCCAGCATTTT. The rearrangement joins TRBV7-8 to TRBJ1-5, with no clear D. The germline CDR1 and CDR2 sequences are SGHVS and FQNEAQ. V lost 1 base, J lost 1 base, and 8 bases lay in between. The CDR3 length is 15 residues.

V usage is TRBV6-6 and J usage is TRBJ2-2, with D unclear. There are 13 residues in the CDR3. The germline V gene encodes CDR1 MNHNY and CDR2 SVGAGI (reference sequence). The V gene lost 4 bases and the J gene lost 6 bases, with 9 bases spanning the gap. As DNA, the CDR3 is TGTGCCAGCAGTTCGATTAGATCCGGGGAGCTGTTTTTT. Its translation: CASSSIRSGELFF.

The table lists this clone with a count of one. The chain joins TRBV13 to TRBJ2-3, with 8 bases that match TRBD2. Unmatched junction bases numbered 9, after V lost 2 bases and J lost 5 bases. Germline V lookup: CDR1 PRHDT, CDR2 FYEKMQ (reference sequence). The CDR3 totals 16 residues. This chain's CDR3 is CASSLSHSGVKDTQYF. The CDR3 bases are TGTGCCAGCAGCTTAAGTCATAGCGGGGTAAAAGATACGCAGTATTTT.

This CDR3 is CASSLANAGSSYNSPLHF. The CDR3 DNA reads TGTGCCAGCAGCTTGGCCAATGCAGGGAGCTCCTATAATTCACCCCTCCACTTT. V and J are TRBV5-6 and TRBJ1-6, with TRBD1 as a possible D gene (5 bases). The V end was cut by 0 bases, the J end by 0 bases, with 13 bases between. The CDR3 runs 18 residues. CDR1 SGHDT and CDR2 YYEEEE come from the germline V gene.

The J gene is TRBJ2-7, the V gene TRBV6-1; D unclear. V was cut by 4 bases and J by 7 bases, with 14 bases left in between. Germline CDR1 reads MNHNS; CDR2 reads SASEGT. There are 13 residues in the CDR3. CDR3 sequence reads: CASSARLNGEQYF. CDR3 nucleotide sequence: TGTGCCAGCAGTGCCCGTCTCAATGGGGAGCAGTACTTC.

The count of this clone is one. In DNA form, the CDR3 reads TGCGCCAGCAGTGACAGATTCCCGTCAGGCCCTGGGGCCAACGTCCTGACTTTC. This codes for CASSDRFPSGPGANVLTF. V usage is TRBV10-1 and J usage is TRBJ2-6; no firm D call. In germline, CDR1 is WNHNN, CDR2 SYGVQD (reference sequence). CDR3 length equals 18 residues. V dropped 3 bases and J dropped 2 bases, with 17 bases sitting between them.

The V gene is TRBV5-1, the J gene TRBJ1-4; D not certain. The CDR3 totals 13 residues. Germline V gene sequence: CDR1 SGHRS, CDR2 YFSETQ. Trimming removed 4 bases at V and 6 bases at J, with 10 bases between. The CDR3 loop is CASSLWTDEKLFF. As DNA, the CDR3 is TGCGCCAGCAGCCTCTGGACTGATGAAAAACTGTTTTTT.

The CDR3: CASSYSQWTDTQYF. CDR3 DNA: TGTGCCAGCAGTTATAGCCAGTGGACAGATACGCAGTATTTT. V usage is TRBV6-5 and J usage is TRBJ2-3; D gene uncertain. CDR1 and CDR2 from the germline V gene are MNHEY and SVGAGI. The V and J ends lost 3 bases and 3 bases respectively, with 10 bases between them. This CDR3 region has 14 residues.

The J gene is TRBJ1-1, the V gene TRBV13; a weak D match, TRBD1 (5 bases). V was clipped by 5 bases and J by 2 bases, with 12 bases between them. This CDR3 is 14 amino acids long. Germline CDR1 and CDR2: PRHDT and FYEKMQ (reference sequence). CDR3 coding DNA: TGTGCCAGCAGCGTCCGGGACGAAAACACTGAAGCTTTCTTT. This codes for CASSVRDENTEAFF.

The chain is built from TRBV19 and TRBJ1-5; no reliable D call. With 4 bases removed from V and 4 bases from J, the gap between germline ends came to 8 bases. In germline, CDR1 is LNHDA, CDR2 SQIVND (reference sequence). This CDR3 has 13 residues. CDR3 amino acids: CASSNNGNQPQHF. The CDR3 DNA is TGTGCCAGTAGTAACAACGGGAATCAGCCCCAGCATTTT.

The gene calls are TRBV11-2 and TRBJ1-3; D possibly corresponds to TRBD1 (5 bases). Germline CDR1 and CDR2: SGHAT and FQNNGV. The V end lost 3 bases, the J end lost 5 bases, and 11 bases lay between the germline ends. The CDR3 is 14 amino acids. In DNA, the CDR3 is TGTGCCAGCAGCTTGGGGGATTATCGAAACACCATATATTTT. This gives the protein CASSLGDYRNTIYF.

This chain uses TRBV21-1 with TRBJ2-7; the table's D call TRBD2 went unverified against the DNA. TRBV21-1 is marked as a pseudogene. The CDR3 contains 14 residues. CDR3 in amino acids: CASSPRERQYEQYF. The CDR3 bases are TGTGCCAGCAGCCCGCGGGAGCGACAATACGAGCAGTACTTC.

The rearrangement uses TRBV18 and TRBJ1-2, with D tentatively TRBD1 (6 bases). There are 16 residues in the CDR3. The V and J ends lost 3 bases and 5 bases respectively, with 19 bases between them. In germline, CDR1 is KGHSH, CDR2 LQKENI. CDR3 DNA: TGTGCCAGCTCACCCTCAATACAGGGCCATCATTATGGCTACACCTTC. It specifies CASSPSIQGHHYGYTF. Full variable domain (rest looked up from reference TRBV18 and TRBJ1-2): NAGVMQNPRHLVRRRGQEARLRCSPMKGHSHVYWYRQLPEEGLKFMVYLQKENIIDESGMPKERFSAEFPKEGPSILRIQQVVRGDSAAYFCASSPSIQGHHYGYTFGSGTRLTVV.

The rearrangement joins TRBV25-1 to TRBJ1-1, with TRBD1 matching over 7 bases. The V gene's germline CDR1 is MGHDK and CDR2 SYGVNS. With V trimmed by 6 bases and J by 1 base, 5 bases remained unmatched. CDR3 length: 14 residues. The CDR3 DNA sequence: TGTGCCAGCAGCCGGGACAGCGGGAACACTGAAGCTTTCTTT. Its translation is CASSRDSGNTEAFF.

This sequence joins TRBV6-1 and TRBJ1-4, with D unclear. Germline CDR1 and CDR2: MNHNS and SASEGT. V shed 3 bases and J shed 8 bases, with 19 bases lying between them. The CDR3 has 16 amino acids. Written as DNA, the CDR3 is TGTGCCAGCAGTGAGACCAGAGAAGCCGTCACGGAAAAACTGTTTTTT. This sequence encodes CASSETREAVTEKLFF.

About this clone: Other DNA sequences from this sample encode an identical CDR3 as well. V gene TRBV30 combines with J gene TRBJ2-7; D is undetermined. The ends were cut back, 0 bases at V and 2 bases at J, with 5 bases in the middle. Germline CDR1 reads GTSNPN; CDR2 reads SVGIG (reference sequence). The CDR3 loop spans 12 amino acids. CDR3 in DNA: TGTGCCTGGAGTGTACTACCCTACGAGCAGTACTTC. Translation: CAWSVLPYEQYF.

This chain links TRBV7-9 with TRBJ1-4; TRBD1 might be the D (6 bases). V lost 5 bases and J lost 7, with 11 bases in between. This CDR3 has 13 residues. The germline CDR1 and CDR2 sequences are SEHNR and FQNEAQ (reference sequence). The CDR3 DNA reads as TGTGCCAGCAGCCTACAGGGTTCTGAAAAACTGTTTTTT. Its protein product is CASSLQGSEKLFF.

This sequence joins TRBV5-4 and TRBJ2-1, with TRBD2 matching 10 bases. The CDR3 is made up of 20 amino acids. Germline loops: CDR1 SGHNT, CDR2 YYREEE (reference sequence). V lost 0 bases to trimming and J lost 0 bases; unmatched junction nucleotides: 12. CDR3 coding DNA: TGTGCCAGCAGCTTGGCCCCCGAGGAGCGGGGGGGCCACTCCTACAATGAGCAGTTCTTC. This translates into CASSLAPEERGGHSYNEQFF.

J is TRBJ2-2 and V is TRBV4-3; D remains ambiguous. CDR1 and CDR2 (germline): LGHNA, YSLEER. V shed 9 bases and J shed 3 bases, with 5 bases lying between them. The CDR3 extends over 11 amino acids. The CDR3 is CASRDTGELFF. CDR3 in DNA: TGCGCCAGTAGGGACACCGGGGAGCTGTTTTTT.

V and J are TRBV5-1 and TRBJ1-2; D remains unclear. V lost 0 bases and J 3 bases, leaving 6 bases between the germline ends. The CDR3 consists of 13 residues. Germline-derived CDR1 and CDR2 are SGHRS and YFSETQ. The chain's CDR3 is CASSLGTYYGYTF. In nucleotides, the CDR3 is TGCGCCAGCAGCTTGGGGACTTACTATGGCTACACCTTC.

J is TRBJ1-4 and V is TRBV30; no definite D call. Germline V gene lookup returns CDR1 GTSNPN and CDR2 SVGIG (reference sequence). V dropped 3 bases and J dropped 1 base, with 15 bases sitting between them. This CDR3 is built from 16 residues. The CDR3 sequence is CAWRRSRSKTNEKLFF. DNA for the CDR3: TGTGCCTGGAGACGGTCCCGCTCTAAAACTAATGAAAAACTGTTTTTT.

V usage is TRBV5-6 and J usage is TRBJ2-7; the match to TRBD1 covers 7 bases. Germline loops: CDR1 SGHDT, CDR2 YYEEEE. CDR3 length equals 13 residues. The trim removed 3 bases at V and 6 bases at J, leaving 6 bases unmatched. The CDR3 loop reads CASSWIKGAEQYF. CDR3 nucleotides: TGTGCCAGCAGCTGGATCAAGGGGGCCGAGCAGTACTTC.

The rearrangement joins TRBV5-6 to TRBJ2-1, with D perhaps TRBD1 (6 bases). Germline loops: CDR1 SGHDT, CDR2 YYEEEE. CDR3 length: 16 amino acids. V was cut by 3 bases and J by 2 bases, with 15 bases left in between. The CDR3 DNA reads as TGTGCCAGCAGCTGGGGGCAGGTCGACCCCTACAATGAGCAGTTCTTC. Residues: CASSWGQVDPYNEQFF.

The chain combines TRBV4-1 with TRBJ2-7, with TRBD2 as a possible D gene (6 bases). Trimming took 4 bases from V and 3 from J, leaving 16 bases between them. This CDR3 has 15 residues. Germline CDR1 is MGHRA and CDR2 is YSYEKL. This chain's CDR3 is CASSPYGRGLYEQYF. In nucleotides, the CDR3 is TGCGCCAGCAGCCCTTACGGGCGGGGTCTCTACGAGCAGTACTTC.

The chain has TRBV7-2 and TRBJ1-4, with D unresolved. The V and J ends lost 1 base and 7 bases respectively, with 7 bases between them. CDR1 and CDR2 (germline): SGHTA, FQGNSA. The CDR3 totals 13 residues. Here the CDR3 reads CASSLGQSEKLFF. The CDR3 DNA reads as TGTGCCAGCAGCTTAGGACAAAGTGAAAAACTGTTTTTT.

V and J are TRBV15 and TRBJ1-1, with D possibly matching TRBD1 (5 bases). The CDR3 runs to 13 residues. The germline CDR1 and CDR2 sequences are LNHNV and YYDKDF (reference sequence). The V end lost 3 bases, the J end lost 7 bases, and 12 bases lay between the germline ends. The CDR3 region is CATSRRQPYEAFF. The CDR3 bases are TGTGCCACCAGCAGGCGACAGCCCTATGAAGCTTTCTTT.

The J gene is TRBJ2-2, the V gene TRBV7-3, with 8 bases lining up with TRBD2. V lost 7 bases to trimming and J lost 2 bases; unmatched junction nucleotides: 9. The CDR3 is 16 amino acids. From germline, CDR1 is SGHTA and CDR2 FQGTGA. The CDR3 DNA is TGTGCCAGCACCCTGTCCGGGGGGGCCAACACCGGGGAGCTGTTTTTT. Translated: CASTLSGGANTGELFF.

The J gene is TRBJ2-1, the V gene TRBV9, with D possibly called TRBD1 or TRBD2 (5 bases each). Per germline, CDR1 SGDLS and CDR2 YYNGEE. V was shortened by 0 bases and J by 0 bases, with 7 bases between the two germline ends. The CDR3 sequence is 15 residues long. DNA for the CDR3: TGTGCCAGCAGCGTAGAGGGGACCTCCTACAATGAGCAGTTCTTC. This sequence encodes CASSVEGTSYNEQFF.